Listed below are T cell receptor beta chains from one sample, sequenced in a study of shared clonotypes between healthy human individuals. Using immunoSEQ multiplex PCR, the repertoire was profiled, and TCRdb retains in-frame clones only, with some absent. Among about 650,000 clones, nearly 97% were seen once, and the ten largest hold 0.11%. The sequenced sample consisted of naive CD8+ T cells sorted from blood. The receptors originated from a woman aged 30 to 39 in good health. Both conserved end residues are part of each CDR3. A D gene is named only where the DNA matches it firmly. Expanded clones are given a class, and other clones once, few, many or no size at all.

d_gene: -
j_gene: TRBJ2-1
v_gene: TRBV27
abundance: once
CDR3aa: CASESSSSGQGRGLNEQFF
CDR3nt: -

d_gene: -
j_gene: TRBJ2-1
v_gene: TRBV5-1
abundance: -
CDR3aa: CASSSTEGSEQFF
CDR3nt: TGCGCCAGCAGCTCGACCGAGGGCAGTGAGCAGTTCTTC

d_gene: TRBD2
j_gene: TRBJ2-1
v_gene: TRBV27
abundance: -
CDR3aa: CASIISKNRGDKEQFF
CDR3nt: TGTGCCAGCATCATCTCGAAAAACCGGGGGGATAAAGAGCAGTTCTTC

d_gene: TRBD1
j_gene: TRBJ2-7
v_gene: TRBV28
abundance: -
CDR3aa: CASSEGQGANYEQYF
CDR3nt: TGTGCCAGCAGCGAAGGACAGGGGGCTAACTACGAGCAGTACTTC

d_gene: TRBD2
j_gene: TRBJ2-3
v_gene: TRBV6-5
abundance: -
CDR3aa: CASSYDGLAGTDTQYF
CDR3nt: TGTGCCAGCAGTTACGACGGGCTAGCGGGCACAGATACGCAGTATTTT

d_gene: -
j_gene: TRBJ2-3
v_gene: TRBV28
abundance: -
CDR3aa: CASSFVDTQYF
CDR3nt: TGTGCCAGCAGTTTCGTGGATACGCAGTATTTT

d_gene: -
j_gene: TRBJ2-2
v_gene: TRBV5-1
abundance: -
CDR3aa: CASSLSTGELFF
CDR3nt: TGCGCCAGCAGCTTAAGCACCGGGGAGCTGTTTTTT

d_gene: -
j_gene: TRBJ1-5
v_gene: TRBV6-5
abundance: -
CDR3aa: CASSYFQGDNQPQHF
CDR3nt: TGTGCCAGCAGTTACTTCCAGGGCGACAATCAGCCCCAGCATTTT

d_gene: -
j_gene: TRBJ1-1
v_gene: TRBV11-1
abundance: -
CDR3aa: CASSVSIGILNTEAFF
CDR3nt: TGTGCCAGCAGCGTTTCCATCGGGATATTGAACACTGAAGCTTTCTTT

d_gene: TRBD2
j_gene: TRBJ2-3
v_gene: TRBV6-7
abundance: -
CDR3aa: CASSYSGTSSYTDTQYF
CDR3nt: TGTGCCAGCAGTTATTCCGGGACTAGCAGTTACACAGATACGCAGTATTTT

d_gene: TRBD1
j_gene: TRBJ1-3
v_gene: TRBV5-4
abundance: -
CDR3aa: CASSPGQDINRNTIYF
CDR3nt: TGTGCCAGCAGCCCAGGACAGGACATTAATAGAAACACCATATATTTT

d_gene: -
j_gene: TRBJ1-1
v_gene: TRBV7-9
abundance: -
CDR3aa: CASTTDMNTEAFF
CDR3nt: TGTGCCAGCACCACGGACATGAACACTGAAGCTTTCTTT

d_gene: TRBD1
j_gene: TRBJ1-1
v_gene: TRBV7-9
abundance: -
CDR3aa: CASSLGTGEAFF
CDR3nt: TGTGCCAGCAGCTTAGGGACAGGTGAAGCTTTCTTT

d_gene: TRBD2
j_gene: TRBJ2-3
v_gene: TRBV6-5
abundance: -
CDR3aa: CATSGDEDTQYF
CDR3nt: TGTGCAACTAGCGGGGACGAGGATACGCAGTATTTT

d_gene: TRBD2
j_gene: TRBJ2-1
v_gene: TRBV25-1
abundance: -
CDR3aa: CASSPSAGGGDEQFF
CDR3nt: TGTGCCAGCAGTCCCTCCGCGGGAGGGGGGGATGAGCAGTTCTTC

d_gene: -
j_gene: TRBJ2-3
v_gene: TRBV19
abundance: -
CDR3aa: CASSIDIGTDTQYF
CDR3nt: TGTGCCAGTAGTATAGATATCGGGACAGATACGCAGTATTTT

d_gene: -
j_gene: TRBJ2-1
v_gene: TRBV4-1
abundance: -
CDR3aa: CASSQEVLENEQFF
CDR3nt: TGCGCCAGCAGCCAAGAGGTGTTAGAAAATGAGCAGTTCTTC

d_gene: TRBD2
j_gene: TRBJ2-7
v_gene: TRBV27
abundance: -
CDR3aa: CASSLTGYGTSAYEQYF
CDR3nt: TGTGCCAGCAGTTTGACGGGGTACGGGACTAGCGCCTACGAGCAGTACTTC

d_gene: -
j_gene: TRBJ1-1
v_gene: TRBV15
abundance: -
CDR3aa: CATSVEFMNTEAFF
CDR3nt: TGTGCCACCAGTGTTGAGTTCATGAACACTGAAGCTTTCTTT

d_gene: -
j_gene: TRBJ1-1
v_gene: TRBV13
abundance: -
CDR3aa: CASSVYRSNTEAFF
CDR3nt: TGTGCCAGCAGCGTCTACAGGTCCAACACTGAAGCTTTCTTT

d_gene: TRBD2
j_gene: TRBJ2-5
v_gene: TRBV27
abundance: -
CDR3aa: CASRHRTSEGWQETQYF
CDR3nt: TGTGCCAGCAGACATAGGACTAGCGAAGGTTGGCAAGAGACCCAGTACTTC

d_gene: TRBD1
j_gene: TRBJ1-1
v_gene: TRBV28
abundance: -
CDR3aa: CACAGQQNTEAFF
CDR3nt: TGTGCCTGCGCGGGACAGCAGAACACTGAAGCTTTCTTT

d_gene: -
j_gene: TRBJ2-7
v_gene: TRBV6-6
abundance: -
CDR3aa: CASSKASYWDYEQYF
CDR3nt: TGTGCCAGCAGCAAGGCATCGTACTGGGACTACGAGCAGTACTTC

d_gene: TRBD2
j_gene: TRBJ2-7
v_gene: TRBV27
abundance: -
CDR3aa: CASSLTGGRREQYF
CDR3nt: TGTGCCAGCAGTCTAACGGGAGGTAGGCGAGAGCAGTACTTC

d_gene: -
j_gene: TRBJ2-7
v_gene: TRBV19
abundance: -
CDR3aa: CASSPTQTGREQYF
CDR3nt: TGTGCCAGTAGCCCGACCCAGACGGGGCGAGAGCAGTACTTC

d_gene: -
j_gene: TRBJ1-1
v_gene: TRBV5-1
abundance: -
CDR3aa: CASSEVNTEAFF
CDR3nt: TGCGCCAGCAGTGAGGTGAACACTGAAGCTTTCTTT

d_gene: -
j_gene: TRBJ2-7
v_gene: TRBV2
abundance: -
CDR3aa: CASIWVGGYEQYF
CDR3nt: TGTGCCAGCATTTGGGTGGGAGGTTACGAGCAGTACTTC

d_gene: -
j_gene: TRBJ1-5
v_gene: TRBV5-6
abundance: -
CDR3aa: CASSLAGGHQPQHF
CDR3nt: TGTGCCAGCAGCTTGGCCGGGGGGCATCAGCCCCAGCATTTT

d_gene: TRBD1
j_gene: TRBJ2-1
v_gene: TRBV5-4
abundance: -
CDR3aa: CASSGGQGNNEQFF
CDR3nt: TGTGCCAGCAGCGGGGGACAGGGGAACAATGAGCAGTTCTTC

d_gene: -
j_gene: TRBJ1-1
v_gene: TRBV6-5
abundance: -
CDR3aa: CASSRTTPPNTEAFF
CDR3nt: TGTGCCAGCAGTCGAACCACGCCCCCGAACACTGAAGCTTTCTTT

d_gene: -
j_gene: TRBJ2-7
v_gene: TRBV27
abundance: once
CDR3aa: CASSFNPGGDEQYF
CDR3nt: TGTGCCAGCAGTTTTAATCCAGGCGGTGACGAGCAGTACTTC

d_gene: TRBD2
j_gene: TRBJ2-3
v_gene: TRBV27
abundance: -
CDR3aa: CASTDGGREDTQYF
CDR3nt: TGTGCCAGCACCGATGGGGGGAGGGAGGATACGCAGTATTTT

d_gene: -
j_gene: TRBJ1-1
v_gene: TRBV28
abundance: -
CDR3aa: CASSLFFAGRSTEAFF
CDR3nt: TGTGCCAGCAGTTTATTTTTCGCGGGCCGGAGCACTGAAGCTTTCTTT

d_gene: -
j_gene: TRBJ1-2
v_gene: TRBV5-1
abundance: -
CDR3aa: CASSFGQGLNYGYTF
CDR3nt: TGCGCCAGCAGCTTTGGTCAGGGCCTAAACTATGGCTACACCTTC

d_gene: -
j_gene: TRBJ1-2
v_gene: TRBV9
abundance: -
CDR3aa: CASSALYGYTF
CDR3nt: TGTGCCAGCAGCGCCCTCTATGGCTACACCTTC

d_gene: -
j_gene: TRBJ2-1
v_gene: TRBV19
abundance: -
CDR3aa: CASSDWNNEQFF
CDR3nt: TGTGCCTCTTCCGACTGGAACAATGAGCAGTTCTTC

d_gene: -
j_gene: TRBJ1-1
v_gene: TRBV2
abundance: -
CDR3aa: CASSEPDRNTEAFF
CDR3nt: TGTGCCAGCAGTGAACCGGACAGGAACACTGAAGCTTTCTTT